This entry concerns a single T cell receptor (beta chain). What antigen it recognizes has not been identified. No base quality values were provided; no much bigger clone lies one nucleotide off. RNA was extracted from bulk unsorted tissue and checked for quality with a NanoDrop ND-1000 and an Agilent 2100. For the normal lung samples, distant non-tumor tissue was collected more than 3 cm away from the tumor edge. The donors were newly diagnosed lung cancer patients admitted for thoracic surgery in China from August to November 2014 who had not received prior chemotherapy. Anyone who had undergone radiotherapy or chemotherapy before, or who had another cancer at the same time, was left out of the study. Surgical tissue pieces of about 1-2.3 cm3 were preserved in RNAlater solution and were kept at -80 degrees C until use. Libraries were prepared through multiplex PCR. These reads were obtained on an Illumina HiSeq 2500. TCRbeta libraries were constructed through three rounds of nested PCR with primers (Table S4) according to protocols modified from ARM-PCR. PCR products of 200-500 bp were gel-excised and purified with the QIAquick gel extraction kit before sequencing. On the authors' methods: Reads were cleaned with Trimmomatic, merged with FLASH into complete CDR3 sequences, and assigned to V(D)J germline segments with MiTCR. Clonal diversity was computed as the inverse Simpson's index with VDJtools. A read counted as productive if the sequence was in-frame and lacked a premature stop codon. TCRdb's own reprocessing of the public reads used fastp at Q25 and MiXCR and kept productive beta chains. Each entry merges the rows of one CDR3 protein and shows their most common DNA and genes. In this record, the V and J calls reflect TCRdb's handling and not the investigators' own analysis. The sample has 60,000 to 90,000 distinct CDR3 sequences on record, 65% to 75% of them singletons. In total, the top ten clones hold about 27% of the sample.

The sample originates from a study of tumor and adjacent non-tumor tissue in lung cancer (dated by TCRdb to between 2017 and 2018). Some background on the complete study: Of the cohort, eleven to twelve patients had adenocarcinoma, 2 had squamous cell carcinoma and 1 had small cell lung cancer. Among the roughly 15 patients, ages ranged from roughly 30 to 85 years, roughly 10 were men and 5 were women, and disease was TNM stage I to III. A total of around 130,000,000 productive TCRbeta reads were generated by sequencing, corresponding to an average of around 4 million reads per sample. Using bulk TCRbeta repertoires from around 14 lung cancer patients, the study set lung tumor tissue side by side with matched distant non-tumor lung tissue. For each patient, one tumor sample and one normal lung sample were taken, giving a few dozen paired specimens that underwent TCRbeta CDR3 sequencing. The full study reports these points: The methods do not name the sequencing platform or mention unique molecular identifiers. Because peripheral blood was not sequenced, the blood TCRbeta repertoires of the lung cancer patients in the study went unexamined. With only around 15 patients in the cohort, the authors noted that larger samples and more detailed clinical data are needed. In normal lung, the top 100 clones accounted for a significantly larger cumulative share of the repertoire than in tumor tissue. Younger patients had significantly higher TCR diversity, and higher tumor TCR diversity was associated with shorter overall and disease-free survival. Tumor tissue showed significantly higher TCR diversity (inverse Simpson) than normal lung tissue, at roughly 390 vs 170 (P = 0.0075, Mann-Whitney U test).

In the germline V gene, CDR1 corresponds to SGHAT and CDR2 to FQNNGV. V is shortened by 8 bases, J by 2 bases, and the region joining them spans 18 bases. The CDR3 goes from the cysteine to the phenylalanine over 15 residues. The CDR3 DNA has 45 bases and is translated from base 1. Sequenced input: distant non-tumor lung tissue. The receptor comes from a woman between 50 and 59 years old with non-small cell lung cancer. The receptor chain draws on TRBV11-2 and TRBJ2-5; TRBD2 is perhaps the D gene, given 6 matching bases. The bases are TGTGCCAGCGGCCTAGTGGTTGGGGGGCAAGAGACCCAGTACTTC. This translates into CASGLVVGGQETQYF.